A single sample is the source of the 22 T cell receptor beta chains below, sequenced in a study of T cells in Graves' hyperthyroidism and ophthalmopathy. Amplification of TCR beta CDR3 regions was performed using RNA transcripts as template. Carried out on the TCR CDR3, a first-round RT-PCR used the HTBI primer set. TCRdb reprocessed the multiplex PCR reads via MiXCR and lists one record per CDR3 protein. Of approximately 490,000 distinct CDR3 sequences detected, 20% to 25% appear once; the ten largest clones hold roughly 49%. What was sequenced was blood. The receptors were gathered from a woman between 65 and 79 years old with Graves' ophthalmopathy.

This clonotype was counted many times. This chain links TRBV20-1 with TRBJ1-1; D uncertain. Germline V CDR1 and CDR2: DFQATT, SNEGSKA (reference sequence). V lost 6 bases and J lost 4, with 12 bases in between. The CDR3 has 12 residues. CDR3 sequence (DNA): TGCAGTGCCCTAGTGAAGGTCACTGAAGCTTTCTTT. Translation gives CSALVKVTEAFF.

This clonotype showed up just a few times. CDR3 residues: CASSLEPPGTSGVGEQFF. CDR3 bases: TGCGCCAGCAGCTTGGAGCCCCCCGGGACTAGCGGTGTGGGTGAGCAGTTCTTC. The chain uses TRBV5-1 and TRBJ2-1; 11 positions agree with TRBD2. Germline V gene lookup returns CDR1 SGHRS and CDR2 YFSETQ. The CDR3 loop spans 18 amino acids. The junction had 14 bases not matched to a gene; V was cut back by 0 bases and J by 9 bases.

The chain uses TRBV20-1 and TRBJ1-6, with 8 nucleotides matching TRBD1. This CDR3 is 14 amino acids long. Unmatched junction bases numbered 7, after V lost 6 bases and J lost 6 bases. Germline loops: CDR1 DFQATT, CDR2 SNEGSKA (reference sequence). The chain's CDR3 is CSAFQGAGNSPLHF. The DNA of the CDR3 is TGCAGTGCCTTCCAGGGGGCTGGTAATTCACCCCTCCACTTT.

This clonotype was observed at least ten times. V and J are TRBV12-3 or TRBV12-4 and TRBJ2-1, with D uncertain. The V end lost 5 bases, the J end lost 1 base, and 9 bases lay between the germline ends. This CDR3 is built from 14 residues. In DNA form, the CDR3 reads TGTGCCAGCAGTCAAGTCCGATCCTACAATGAGCAGTTCTTC. Its protein product is CASSQVRSYNEQFF.

This clonotype occurred many times. This chain uses TRBV28 with TRBJ2-3; D is possibly TRBD2 (5 bases). In germline, CDR1 is MDHEN, CDR2 SYDVKM. The V end lost 4 bases, the J end lost 7 bases, and 12 bases lay between the germline ends. The CDR3 is made up of 13 amino acids. The CDR3 nucleotides read TGTGCCAGCAGTTCAGGACTGTATAATACGCAGTATTTT. This codes for CASSSGLYNTQYF.

This chain links TRBV6-1 with TRBJ1-3; a possible D gene is TRBD1 (5 bases). Germline-derived CDR1 and CDR2 are MNHNS and SASEGT. Trimming stripped 3 bases from V and 10 bases from J, with 16 bases between. The CDR3 is 14 amino acids. CDR3 nucleotides: TGTGCCAGCAGTGACAGGGTTCCCAGTCGGACCATATATTTT. Translated: CASSDRVPSRTIYF.

In this sample, this clonotype turned up a few times. V usage is TRBV2 and J usage is TRBJ2-7; either TRBD1 or TRBD2 may fit D (6 bases each). V was shortened by 10 bases and J by 4 bases, with 17 bases between the two germline ends. The CDR3 loop spans 13 amino acids. CDR1 and CDR2 from the germline V gene are SNHLY and FYNNEI. CDR3 residues: CANRDPGAYEQYF. In DNA form, the CDR3 reads TGTGCCAACCGGGACCCGGGGGCTTACGAGCAGTACTTC.

Concerning this clonotype: At one end, the junction sequence differs from germline, possibly due to a read error. The chain uses TRBV4-1 and TRBJ2-5, with D possibly being TRBD1 (5 bases). The germline V gene has CDR1 MGHRA and CDR2 YSYEKL. The CDR3 covers 14 residues. The CDR3 DNA reads TGTGCCAGCAGCCCCAGGGCAGGATTAGAGACCCAGTACTTC. Its translation: CASSPRAGLETQYF.

The chain couples TRBV27 to TRBJ2-6; no definite D call. Looked up from germline, CDR1 is MNHEY and CDR2 is SMNVEV (reference sequence). Trimming took 3 bases from V and 3 from J, leaving 21 bases between them. This CDR3 spans 19 amino acids. This CDR3 reads CASSFRSVDPRGGANVLTF. In DNA form, the CDR3 reads TGTGCCAGCAGTTTTCGGTCGGTTGATCCGCGAGGTGGGGCCAACGTCCTGACTTTC.

This clonotype was detected a few times. The chain carries TRBV6-2 or TRBV6-3 and TRBJ1-6; D is ambiguous. V shed 6 bases and J shed 7 bases, with 13 bases lying between them. CDR3 length: 14 residues. Germline V lookup: CDR1 MNHEY, CDR2 SVGEGT. CDR3: CASSAKVRNSPLHF. Written as DNA, the CDR3 is TGTGCCAGCAGCGCTAAGGTGAGGAATTCACCCCTCCACTTT.

In DNA form, the CDR3 reads TGTGCCAGCAGTTACATGCGGAGCGGGAGATGGACCGGGGAGCTGTTTTTT. It translates to CASSYMRSGRWTGELFF. The rearrangement joins TRBV6-5 to TRBJ2-2, with 8 bases aligning to TRBD2. The CDR3 totals 17 residues. Per germline, CDR1 MNHEY and CDR2 SVGAGI. The V and J ends lost 2 bases and 5 bases, in that order; junction bases with no gene match: 10.

Only a few counts were recorded for this clonotype. The J gene is TRBJ2-7, the V gene TRBV19; D gene uncertain. This CDR3 has 15 residues. Trimming pared 5 bases from V and 0 bases from J, leaving 14 bases between. From germline, CDR1 is LNHDA and CDR2 SQIVND (reference sequence). The CDR3 reads CASSSQRYSSYEQYF. The CDR3 DNA reads as TGTGCCAGTAGTTCTCAGAGATACAGCTCCTACGAGCAGTACTTC.

This clonotype was seen more than once but under ten times. The chain recombines TRBV19 with TRBJ2-7; 9 bases align to TRBD1. Looked up from germline, CDR1 is LNHDA and CDR2 is SQIVND (reference sequence). The CDR3 covers 15 residues. J lost 2 bases, V lost 4 bases, and 6 bases had no gene match. The CDR3 loop reads CASSTGTGLPYEQYF. The CDR3 DNA sequence: TGTGCCAGTAGTACCGGGACAGGGTTACCCTACGAGCAGTACTTC.

The chain is built from TRBV30 and TRBJ2-5; no firm D call. This CDR3 is built from 14 residues. V shed 0 bases and J shed 4 bases, with 12 bases lying between them. Germline V gene lookup returns CDR1 GTSNPN and CDR2 SVGIG (reference sequence). The CDR3 spells CAWSVDSIGETQYF. The CDR3 bases are TGTGCCTGGAGTGTAGATAGTATAGGAGAGACCCAGTACTTC. Combining the CDR3 with reference TRBV30 and TRBJ2-5 gives the whole variable domain SQTIHQWPATLVQPVGSPLSLECTVEGTSNPNLYWYRQAAGRGLQLLFYSVGIGQISSEVPQNLSASRPQDRQFILSSKKLLLSDSGFYLCAWSVDSIGETQYFGPGTRLLVL.

The rearrangement links TRBV6-5 to TRBJ1-1; a possible D gene is TRBD1 (5 bases). V lost 0 bases and J 6 bases, leaving 11 bases between the germline ends. The germline V gene has CDR1 MNHEY and CDR2 SVGAGI. This CDR3 contains 14 residues. CDR3 residues: CASSYSLGEAEAFF. CDR3 sequence (DNA): TGTGCCAGCAGTTACTCTTTGGGGGAAGCTGAAGCTTTCTTT.

The chain carries TRBV5-1 and TRBJ2-5, with unresolved D. Germline V gene lookup returns CDR1 SGHRS and CDR2 YFSETQ. The CDR3 is 14 amino acids. V was shortened by 4 bases and J by 4 bases, with 14 bases between the two germline ends. The CDR3 DNA reads TGCGCCAGCAGCGTGACTGGTGGCGGAGAGACCCAGTACTTC. Translating gives CASSVTGGGETQYF.

At least ten counts were recorded for this clonotype. The V call is TRBV27, the J call TRBJ1-1; perhaps TRBD1 as D (5 bases). Germline CDR1 reads MNHEY; CDR2 reads SMNVEV (reference sequence). The CDR3 spans 15 residues. V lost 3 bases and J 5 bases, leaving 16 bases between the germline ends. CDR3 residues: CASSFGHPAWTEAFF. The CDR3 DNA sequence: TGTGCCAGCAGTTTCGGACATCCCGCATGGACTGAAGCTTTCTTT.

This clonotype was observed at least ten times. The rearrangement uses TRBV7-2 and TRBJ2-3, with D perhaps given as TRBD1 or TRBD2 (5 bases each). The ends were cut back, 5 bases at V and 3 bases at J, with 15 bases in the middle. Germline values: CDR1 SGHTA, CDR2 FQGNSA. CDR3 length equals 15 residues. The CDR3 sequence is CASSPRGHGTDTQYF. The DNA of the CDR3 is TGTGCCAGCAGCCCCCGGGGCCACGGAACAGATACGCAGTATTTT.

In regard to this clonotype: A much larger clone differs by one base, so this may be a read error. The chain couples TRBV2 to TRBJ1-5; TRBD1 might be the D (5 bases). This CDR3 is built from 14 residues. CDR1 and CDR2 from the germline V gene are SNHLY and FYNNEI. The CDR3 DNA reads as TGTGCCAGCGGTGACCCAGGGACCAGCCAGCCCCAGCATTTT. Protein product: CASGDPGTSQPQHF.

In its sample, this clonotype was seen many times. The CDR3 nucleotides read TGTGCCAGCAAAGAGGTCAGCGGGAGGCGCTACAATGAGCAGTTCTTC. Protein sequence: CASKEVSGRRYNEQFF. The V call is TRBV2, the J call TRBJ2-1, with 9 positions matching TRBD2. The length of the CDR3 is 16 residues. Germline V gene data show CDR1 as SNHLY and CDR2 as FYNNEI. The junction had 10 bases not matched to a gene; V was cut back by 7 bases and J by 3 bases.

The chain recombines TRBV10-3 with TRBJ2-3; D unresolved. CDR3 length: 12 amino acids. Germline V gene data show CDR1 as ENHRY and CDR2 as SYGVKD. Trimming shortened V by 3 bases and J by 11 bases, and 12 bases separated the two germline ends. The CDR3 bases are TGTGCCATCAGTGAAGCACCTACCGGGCAGTATTTT. It translates to CAISEAPTGQYF.

The chain combines TRBV7-8 with TRBJ2-7, with TRBD1 matching 7 bases. With V trimmed by 4 bases and J by 3 bases, 6 bases remained unmatched. The CDR3 consists of 14 residues. Germline CDR1 is SGHVS and CDR2 is FQNEAQ. The chain's CDR3 is CASSSGQVFYEQYF. Written as DNA, the CDR3 is TGTGCCAGCAGCTCAGGACAGGTTTTCTACGAGCAGTACTTC.